This T cell receptor beta chain was observed in a study of T cell clonotyping in hematopoietic cell transplantation. Overall study: Recipient samples before transplant were obtained post-cytoreduction.

As for this clone: The junction does not match germline at one end; this may be a read error.

The method was immunoSEQ multiplex PCR; TCRdb's version includes in-frame clones alone and lacks a portion of them. This repertoire shows tens of thousands of clones, around 70% found once; its top ten account for roughly 6%. This sample's time point: recipient sample about 28 days before transplant, after cytoreduction. In germline, CDR1 is GTSNPN, CDR2 SVGIG (reference sequence). The CDR3 is made up of 13 amino acids. The gene calls are TRBV30 and TRBJ2-7; D possibly uses TRBD1 or TRBD2 (7 bases each). The TCR comes from a middle-aged man with myelodysplastic syndrome. Some clones in this sample may be carry-over from other donors' samples. This specimen consisted of peripheral blood mononuclear cells, obtained before stem cell transplant. CDR3 nucleotide sequence: TGTGCCGGGAGGGGGCCTTATCCCAACGAGCAGTACTTC. This sequence encodes CAGRGPYPNEQYF.